The entry below gives a single T cell receptor beta chain sequence along with its context. Germline values: CDR1 SGHKS, CDR2 YYEKEE (reference sequence). CDR3 size: 14 residues. The ends lost 0 bases at V and 1 base at J; junction bases unmatched: 1. Per the original data handling: Nucleated cell number was recorded as an estimate derived from reference gene primer amplification. TCRdb's table, derived via immunoSEQ multiplex PCR, lists solely in-frame clones and lacks some. V and J calls plus clone size are reproduced from that table; the DNA served to infer D and trimming. The table records roughly 200,000 clones, 65% to 90% of them present only once. This entry belongs to a study of blood T cell repertoires in COVID-19. In the study overall: COVID-19 samples collected from the United States, Italy and Spain covered acute and convalescent phases. In each case, the material was cDNA or gDNA derived from T cells, B-cell-depleted T cells, or PBMCs.

The sample was peripheral blood. The clonotype was recovered from a human donor in a cohort sampled during active COVID-19. The chain is built from TRBV5-5 and TRBJ2-7, with 7 nucleotides matching TRBD1. This chain's CDR3 is CASSLVTGSYEQYF. DNA for the CDR3: TGTGCCAGCAGCTTGGTGACAGGGTCCTACGAGCAGTACTTC.